The sequence of this TCR beta chain was determined in a study of cytomegalovirus exposure and HLA in healthy donors. Study-wide results and caveats: An analysis done earlier found most TCR beta V segments productive about 90% or about 30% of the time.

This CDR3 has 18 residues. V was clipped by 2 bases and J by 0 bases, with 17 bases between them. Per germline, CDR1 MNHEY and CDR2 SMNVEV (reference sequence). Vbeta (60) and Jbeta (13) primers were used in the PCR. Assay: immunoSEQ multiplex PCR; the TCRdb copy retains only in-frame clones and omits some. Here the sample spans around 65,000 clones, 62% being singletons. With regard to this clone: The antigen remains unidentified.

The V call is TRBV27, the J call TRBJ2-1, with D possibly matching TRBD2 (6 bases). The receptor was derived from a man between 25 and 39 years old in good health and CMV-seronegative. Material for sequencing was PBMCs. CDR3 in amino acids: CASSLRATSPSSYNEQFF. CDR3 DNA: TGTGCCAGCAGTTTAAGGGCGACTAGTCCTAGCTCCTACAATGAGCAGTTCTTC.